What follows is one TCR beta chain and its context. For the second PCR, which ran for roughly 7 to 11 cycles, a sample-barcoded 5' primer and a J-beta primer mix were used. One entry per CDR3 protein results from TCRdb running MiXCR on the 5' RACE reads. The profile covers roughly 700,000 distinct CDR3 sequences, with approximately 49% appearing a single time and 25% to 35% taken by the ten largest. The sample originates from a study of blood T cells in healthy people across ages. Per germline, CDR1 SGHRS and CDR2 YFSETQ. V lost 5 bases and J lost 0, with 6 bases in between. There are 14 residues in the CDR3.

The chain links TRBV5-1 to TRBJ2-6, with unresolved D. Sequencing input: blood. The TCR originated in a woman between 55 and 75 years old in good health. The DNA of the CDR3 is TGCGCCAGCAGGGAAGTCTCTGGGGCCAACGTCCTGACTTTC. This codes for CASREVSGANVLTF.